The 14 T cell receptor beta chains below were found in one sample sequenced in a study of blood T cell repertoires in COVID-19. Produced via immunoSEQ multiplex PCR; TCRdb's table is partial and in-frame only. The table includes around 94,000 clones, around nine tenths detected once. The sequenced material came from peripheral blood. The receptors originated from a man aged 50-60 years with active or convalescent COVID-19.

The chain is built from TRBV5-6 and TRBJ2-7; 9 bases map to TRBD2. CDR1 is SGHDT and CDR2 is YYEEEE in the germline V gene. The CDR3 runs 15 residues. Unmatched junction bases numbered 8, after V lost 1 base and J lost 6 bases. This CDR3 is CASSLLAGDGVEQYV. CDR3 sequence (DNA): TGTGCCAGCAGCTTGTTAGCGGGGGATGGGGTCGAGCAGTACGTC.

CDR3 DNA: TGTGCCTGGAGTAACAGGGCGAGCAATCAGCCCCAGCATTTT. It translates to CAWSNRASNQPQHF. This chain links TRBV30 with TRBJ1-5; D is perhaps TRBD1 (6 bases). The CDR3 extends over 14 amino acids. V shed 2 bases and J shed 1 base, with 9 bases lying between them. The germline V gene encodes CDR1 GTSNPN and CDR2 SVGIG (reference sequence).

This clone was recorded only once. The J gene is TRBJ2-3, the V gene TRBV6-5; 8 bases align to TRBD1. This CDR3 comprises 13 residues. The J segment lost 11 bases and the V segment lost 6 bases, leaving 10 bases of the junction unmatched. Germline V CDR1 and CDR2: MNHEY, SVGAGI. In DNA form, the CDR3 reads TGTGCCAGCAGCCCCCCCGGAACAGGGGGGCAGTATTTT. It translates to CASSPPGTGGQYF.

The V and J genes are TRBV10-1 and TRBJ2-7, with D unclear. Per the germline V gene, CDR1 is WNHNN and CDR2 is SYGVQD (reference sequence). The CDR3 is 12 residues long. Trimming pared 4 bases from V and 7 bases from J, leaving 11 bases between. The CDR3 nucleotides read TGCGCCAGCAGTGCCCGGTCCGATGAGCAGTACTTC. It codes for CASSARSDEQYF.

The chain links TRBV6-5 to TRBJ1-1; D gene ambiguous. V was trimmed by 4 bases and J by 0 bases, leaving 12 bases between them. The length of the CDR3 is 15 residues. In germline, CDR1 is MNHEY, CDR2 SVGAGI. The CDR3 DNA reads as TGTGCCAGCAGTTCCCCGAGGAGCTTGAACACTGAAGCTTTCTTT. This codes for CASSSPRSLNTEAFF.

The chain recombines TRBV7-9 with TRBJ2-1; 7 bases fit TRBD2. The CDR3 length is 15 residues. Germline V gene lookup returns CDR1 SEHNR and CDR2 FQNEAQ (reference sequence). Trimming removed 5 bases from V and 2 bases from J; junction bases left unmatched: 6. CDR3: CASSLGRTPYNEQFF. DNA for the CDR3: TGTGCCAGCAGCCTCGGGAGGACCCCCTACAATGAGCAGTTCTTC.

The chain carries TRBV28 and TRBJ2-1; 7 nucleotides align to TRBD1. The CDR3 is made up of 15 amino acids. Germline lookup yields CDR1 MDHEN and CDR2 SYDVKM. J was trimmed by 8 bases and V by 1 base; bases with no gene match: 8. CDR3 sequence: CASSLLVTGSYEQFF. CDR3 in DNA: TGTGCCAGCAGTTTATTGGTGACAGGGAGCTATGAGCAGTTCTTC.

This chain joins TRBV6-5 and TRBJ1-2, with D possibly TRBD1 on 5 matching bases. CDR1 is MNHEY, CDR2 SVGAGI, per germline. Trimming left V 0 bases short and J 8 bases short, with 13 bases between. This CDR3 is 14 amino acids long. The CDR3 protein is CASSYSTGERGYTF. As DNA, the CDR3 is TGTGCCAGCAGTTACTCGACGGGGGAGAGGGGCTACACCTTC.

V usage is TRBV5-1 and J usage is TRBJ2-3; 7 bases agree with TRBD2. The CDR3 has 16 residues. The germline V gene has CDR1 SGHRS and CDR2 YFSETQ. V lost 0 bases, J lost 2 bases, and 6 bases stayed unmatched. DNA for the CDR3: TGCGCCAGCAGCTTGGACGCGGGGGTCTCCACAGATACGCAGTATTTT. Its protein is CASSLDAGVSTDTQYF.

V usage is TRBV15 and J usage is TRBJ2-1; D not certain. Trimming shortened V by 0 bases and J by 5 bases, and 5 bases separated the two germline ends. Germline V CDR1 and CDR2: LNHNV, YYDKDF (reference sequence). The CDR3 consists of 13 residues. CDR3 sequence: CATSRDRDNEQFF. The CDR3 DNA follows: TGTGCCACCAGCAGAGATCGGGACAATGAGCAGTTCTTC.

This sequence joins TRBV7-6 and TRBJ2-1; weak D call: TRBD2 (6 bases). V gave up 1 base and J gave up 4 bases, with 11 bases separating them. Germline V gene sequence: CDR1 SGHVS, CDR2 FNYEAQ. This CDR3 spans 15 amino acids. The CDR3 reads CASSLGQGGYNEQFF. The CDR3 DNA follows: TGTGCCAGCAGCTTAGGGCAGGGAGGTTACAATGAGCAGTTCTTC.

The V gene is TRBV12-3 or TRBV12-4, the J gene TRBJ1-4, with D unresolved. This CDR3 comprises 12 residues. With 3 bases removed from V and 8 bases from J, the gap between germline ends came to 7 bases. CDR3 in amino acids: CASSFFQEKLFF. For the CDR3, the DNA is TGTGCCAGCAGTTTTTTTCAAGAAAAACTGTTTTTT.

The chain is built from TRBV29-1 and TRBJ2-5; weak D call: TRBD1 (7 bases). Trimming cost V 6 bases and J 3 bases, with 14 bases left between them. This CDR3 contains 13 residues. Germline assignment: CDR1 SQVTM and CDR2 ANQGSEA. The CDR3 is CSVGQGGKETQYF. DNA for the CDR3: TGCAGCGTGGGGCAGGGGGGAAAAGAGACCCAGTACTTC.

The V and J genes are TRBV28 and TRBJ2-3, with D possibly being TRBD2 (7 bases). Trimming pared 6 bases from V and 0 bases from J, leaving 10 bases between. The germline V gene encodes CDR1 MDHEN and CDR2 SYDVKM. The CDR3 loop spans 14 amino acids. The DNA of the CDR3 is TGTGCCAGCAGGCGGGGGACAAGCACAGATACGCAGTATTTT. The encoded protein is CASRRGTSTDTQYF. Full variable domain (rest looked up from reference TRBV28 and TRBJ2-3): DVKVTQSSRYLVKRTGEKVFLECVQDMDHENMFWYRQDPGLGLRLIYFSYDVKMKEKGDIPEGYSVSREKKERFSLILESASTNQTSMYLCASRRGTSTDTQYFGPGTRLTVL.